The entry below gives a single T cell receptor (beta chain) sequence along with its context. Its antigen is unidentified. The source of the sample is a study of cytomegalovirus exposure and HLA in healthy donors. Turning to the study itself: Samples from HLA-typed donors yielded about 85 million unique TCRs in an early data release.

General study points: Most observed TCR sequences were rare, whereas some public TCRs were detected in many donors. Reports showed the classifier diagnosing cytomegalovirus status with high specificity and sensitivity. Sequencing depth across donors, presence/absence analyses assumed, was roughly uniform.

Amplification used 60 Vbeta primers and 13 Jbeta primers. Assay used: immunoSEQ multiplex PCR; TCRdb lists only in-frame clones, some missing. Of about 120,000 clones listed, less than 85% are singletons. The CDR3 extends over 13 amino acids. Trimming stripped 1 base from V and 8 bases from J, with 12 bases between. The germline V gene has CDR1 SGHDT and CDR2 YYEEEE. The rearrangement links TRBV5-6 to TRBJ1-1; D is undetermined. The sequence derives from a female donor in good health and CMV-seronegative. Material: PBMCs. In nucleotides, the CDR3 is TGTGCCAGCAGCTTGACAGCCGGATTAGAAGCTTTCTTT. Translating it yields CASSLTAGLEAFF.